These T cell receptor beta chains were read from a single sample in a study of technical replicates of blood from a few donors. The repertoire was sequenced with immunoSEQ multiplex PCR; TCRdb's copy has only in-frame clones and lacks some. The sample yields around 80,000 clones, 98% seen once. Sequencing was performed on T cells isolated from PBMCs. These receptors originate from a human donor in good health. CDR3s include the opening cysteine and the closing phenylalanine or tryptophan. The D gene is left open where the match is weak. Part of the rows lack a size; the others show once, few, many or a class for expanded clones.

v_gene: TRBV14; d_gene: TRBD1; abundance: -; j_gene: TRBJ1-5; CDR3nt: TGTGCCAGCAGCCAAGTCCAGGGGGGACCCCAGCATTTT; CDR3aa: CASSQVQGGPQHF
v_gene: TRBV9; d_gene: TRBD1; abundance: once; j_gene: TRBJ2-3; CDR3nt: TGTGCCAGCAGCGTAGCTGCCACAGGGGCCACAGATACGCAGTATTTT; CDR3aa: CASSVAATGATDTQYF
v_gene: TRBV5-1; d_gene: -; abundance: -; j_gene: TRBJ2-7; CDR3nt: TGCGCCAGCAGTCCGCAACCCGCTAGAACTGAGGAGCAGTACTTC; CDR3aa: CASSPQPARTEEQYF
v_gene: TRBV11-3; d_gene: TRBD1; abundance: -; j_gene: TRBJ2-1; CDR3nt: TGTGCCAGCAGCTTAGAGGGACAGGGCTACAATGAGCAGTTCTTC; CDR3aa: CASSLEGQGYNEQFF
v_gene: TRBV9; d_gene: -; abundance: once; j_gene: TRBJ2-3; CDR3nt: TGTGCCAGCAGCGTGGGGACTTTCACAGATACGCAGTATTTT; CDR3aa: CASSVGTFTDTQYF
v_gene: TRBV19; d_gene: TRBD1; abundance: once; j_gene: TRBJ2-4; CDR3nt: TGTGCCACCCGGACAGGGGAAAACATTCAGTACTTC; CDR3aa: CATRTGENIQYF
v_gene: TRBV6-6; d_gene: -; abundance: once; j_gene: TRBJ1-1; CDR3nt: TGTGCCAGCAGTTACCGGGTAGTAGGTGAAGCTTTCTTT; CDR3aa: CASSYRVVGEAFF
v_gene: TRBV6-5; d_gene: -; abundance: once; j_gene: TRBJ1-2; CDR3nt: TGTGCCAGCAGTTACGGCCAGGGGCACGGCTACACCTTC; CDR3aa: CASSYGQGHGYTF
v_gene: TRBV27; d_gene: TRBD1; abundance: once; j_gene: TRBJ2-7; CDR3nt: TGTGCCAGCAGTTTAAAGGGACAGTCGACCTACGAGCAGTACTTC; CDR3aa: CASSLKGQSTYEQYF
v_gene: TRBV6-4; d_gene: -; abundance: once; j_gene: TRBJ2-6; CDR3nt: TGTGCCAGCAGTGGACAGCCTCTAGAGAGCTCTGGGGCCAACGTCCTGACTTTC; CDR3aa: CASSGQPLESSGANVLTF
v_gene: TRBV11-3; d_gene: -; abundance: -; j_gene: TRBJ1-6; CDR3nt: TGTGCCAGCAGCTTACCCCGGGAGGAATCACCCCTCCACTTT; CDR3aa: CASSLPREESPLHF
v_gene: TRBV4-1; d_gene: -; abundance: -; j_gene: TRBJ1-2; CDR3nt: TGCGCCAGCAGCCAACAAGACAGGCGCCCCGGCTACACCTTC; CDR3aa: CASSQQDRRPGYTF
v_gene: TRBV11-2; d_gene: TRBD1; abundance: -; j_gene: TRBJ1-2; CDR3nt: TGTGCCAGCAGTTCCGACAGGGTCCATGGCTACACCTTC; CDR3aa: CASSSDRVHGYTF
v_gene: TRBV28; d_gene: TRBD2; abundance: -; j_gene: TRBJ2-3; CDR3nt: TGTGCCAGCAGTGAGGGACTAGCGGGGTCCCGAGATACGCAGTATTTT; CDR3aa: CASSEGLAGSRDTQYF
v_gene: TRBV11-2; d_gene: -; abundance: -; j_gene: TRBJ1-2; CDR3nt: TGTGCCAGCAGCTTAGTTCCGACAGTTGAGTCTAACTATGGCTACACCTTC; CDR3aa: CASSLVPTVESNYGYTF
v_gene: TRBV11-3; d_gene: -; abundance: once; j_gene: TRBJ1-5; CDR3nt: TGTGCCAGCAGCTTATCGGGTGATCAGCCCCAGCATTTT; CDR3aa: CASSLSGDQPQHF
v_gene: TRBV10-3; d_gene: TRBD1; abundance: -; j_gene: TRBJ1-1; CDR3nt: TGTGCCATCAGCTCGGGGACAGGGGCCCTTAACACTGAAGCTTTCTTT; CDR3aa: CAISSGTGALNTEAFF
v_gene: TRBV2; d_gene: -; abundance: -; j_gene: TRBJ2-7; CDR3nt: TGTGCCAGCACCTTCCTCCAGGGAAGTTACGAGCAGTACTTC; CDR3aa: CASTFLQGSYEQYF
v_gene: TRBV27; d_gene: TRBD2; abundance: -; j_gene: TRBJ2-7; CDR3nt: TGTGCCAGCAGCTTGGAAGCGGGGAGCTCCTACGAGCAGTACTTC; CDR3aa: CASSLEAGSSYEQYF
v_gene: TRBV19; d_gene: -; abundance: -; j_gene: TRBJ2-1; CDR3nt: TGTGCCAGTAGTATGAGCGGTTATCTCGGTGGGAACAATGAGCAGTTCTTC; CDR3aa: CASSMSGYLGGNNEQFF
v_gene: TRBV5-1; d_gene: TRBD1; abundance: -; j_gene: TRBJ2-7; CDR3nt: TGCGCCAGCGCGGAAGGGACAGAAAACTCCTACGAGCAGTACTTC; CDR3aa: CASAEGTENSYEQYF
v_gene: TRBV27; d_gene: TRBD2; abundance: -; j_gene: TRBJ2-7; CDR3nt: TGTGCCAGCCGAAATTTCGCCGCGGCAGGGACTACCTACGAGCAGTACTTC; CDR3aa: CASRNFAAAGTTYEQYF
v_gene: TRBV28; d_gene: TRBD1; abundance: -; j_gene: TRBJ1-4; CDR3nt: TGTGCCAGCAGTTTAGGAAGTGGGACAGACTACAAGGCCGTTAATGAAAAACTGTTTTTT; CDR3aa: CASSLGSGTDYKAVNEKLFF
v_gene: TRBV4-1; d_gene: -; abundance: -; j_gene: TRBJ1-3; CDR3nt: TGCGCCAGCAGCCAAGCTTTACAGCGGATCGGAAACACCATATATTTT; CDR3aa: CASSQALQRIGNTIYF
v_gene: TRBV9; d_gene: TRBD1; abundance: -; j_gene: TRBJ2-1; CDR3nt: TGTGCCAGCAGCGTACCAGGGGGCGCCTACAATGAGCAGTTCTTC; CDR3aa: CASSVPGGAYNEQFF
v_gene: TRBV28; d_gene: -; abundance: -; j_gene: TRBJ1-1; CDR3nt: TGTGCCAGCAGGAGACAGGATAACACTGAAGCTTTCTTT; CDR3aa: CASRRQDNTEAFF
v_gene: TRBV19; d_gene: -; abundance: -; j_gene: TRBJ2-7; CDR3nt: TGTGCCAGTAGTAGGCAGAATCCCTACGAGCAGTACTTC; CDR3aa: CASSRQNPYEQYF
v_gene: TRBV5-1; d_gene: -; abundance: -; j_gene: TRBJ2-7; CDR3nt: TGCGCCAGCAGCTTGGACATCTACGAGCAGTACTTC; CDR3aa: CASSLDIYEQYF
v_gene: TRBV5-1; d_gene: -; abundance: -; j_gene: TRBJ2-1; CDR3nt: TGCGCCAGCAGCTTGGCCACGGATGAGCAGTTCTTC; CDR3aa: CASSLATDEQFF
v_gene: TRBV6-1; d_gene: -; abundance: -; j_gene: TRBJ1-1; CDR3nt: TGTGCCAGCAGGACGGGAGGGGGCACTGAAGCTTTCTTT; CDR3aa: CASRTGGGTEAFF
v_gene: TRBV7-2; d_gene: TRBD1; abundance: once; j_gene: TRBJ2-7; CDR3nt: TGTGCCAGCAGCCCCTGGGACAGGGGATACAACGAGCAGTACTTC; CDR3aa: CASSPWDRGYNEQYF
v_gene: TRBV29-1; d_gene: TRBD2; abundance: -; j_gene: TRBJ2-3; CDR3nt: TGCAGCGCCCGGCCTCAAACACTAGCGGGGTCCACAGATACGCAGTATTTT; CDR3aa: CSARPQTLAGSTDTQYF
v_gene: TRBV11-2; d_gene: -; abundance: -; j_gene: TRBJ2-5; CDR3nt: TGTGCCAGCAGCTTAGACCGGCCGGGAGTCTGGGAAGAGACCCAGTACTTC; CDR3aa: CASSLDRPGVWEETQYF
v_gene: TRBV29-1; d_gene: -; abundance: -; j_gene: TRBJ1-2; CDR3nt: TGCAGCGTTGAAGAATCATCAGGGTTCGATGGCTACACCTTC; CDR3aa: CSVEESSGFDGYTF
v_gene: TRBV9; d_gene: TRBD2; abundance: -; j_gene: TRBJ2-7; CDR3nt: TGTGCCAGCAGCCCCGGACTAGCCTCGGCAGCCGCCTACGAGCAGTACTTC; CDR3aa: CASSPGLASAAAYEQYF
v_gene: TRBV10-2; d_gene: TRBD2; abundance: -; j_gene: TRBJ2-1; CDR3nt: TGCGCCAGCAGTGATTACGGACTAGCCGCTTATAATGAGCAGTTCTTC; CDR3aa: CASSDYGLAAYNEQFF
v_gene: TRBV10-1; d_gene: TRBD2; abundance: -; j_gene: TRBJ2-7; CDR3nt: TGCGCCAGCAGCAGCGGGAGCGGAACCTACGAGCAGTACTTC; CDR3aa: CASSSGSGTYEQYF
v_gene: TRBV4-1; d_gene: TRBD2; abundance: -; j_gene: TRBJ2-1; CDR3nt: TGCGCCAGCAGCCAACCCATACTAGCGGAGATCCACAATGAGCAGTTCTTC; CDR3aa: CASSQPILAEIHNEQFF
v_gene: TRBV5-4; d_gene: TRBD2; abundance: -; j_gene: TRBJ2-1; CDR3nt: TGTGCCAGCAGCTTAAGGACTAGCGGGACCGAGGAGCAGTTCTTC; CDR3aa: CASSLRTSGTEEQFF
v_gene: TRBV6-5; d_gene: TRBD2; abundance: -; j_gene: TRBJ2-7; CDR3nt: TGTGCCAGCAGTACCGGGACTAGCGGGAGACTCGAGCAGTACTTC; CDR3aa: CASSTGTSGRLEQYF
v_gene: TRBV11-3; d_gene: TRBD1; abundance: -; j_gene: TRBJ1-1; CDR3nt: TGTGCCAGCAGCCGTAGAGGAGGCGGGGCAGGGGGCATCACTGAAGCTTTCTTT; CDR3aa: CASSRRGGGAGGITEAFF
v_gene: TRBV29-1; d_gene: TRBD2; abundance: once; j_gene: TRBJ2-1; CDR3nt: TGCAGCGTTGAAACGTCGGGACTAGCGGGAGTGTTTGGGCAGTTCTTC; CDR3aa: CSVETSGLAGVFGQFF
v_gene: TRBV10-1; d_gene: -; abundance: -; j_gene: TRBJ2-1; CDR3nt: TGCGCCAGCAGTGACGGCGGGAAGTGGGGTGAGCAGTTCTTC; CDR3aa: CASSDGGKWGEQFF
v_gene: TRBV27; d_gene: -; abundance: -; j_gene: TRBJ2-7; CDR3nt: TGTGCCAGCAGTTCCAGCTACGAGCAGTACTTC; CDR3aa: CASSSSYEQYF
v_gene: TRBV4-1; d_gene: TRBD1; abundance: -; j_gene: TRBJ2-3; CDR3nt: TGCGCCAGCAGCCAATCTACCTGGAGACCGGGACAGGAGAGTAGCACAGATACGCAGTATTTT; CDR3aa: CASSQSTWRPGQESSTDTQYF
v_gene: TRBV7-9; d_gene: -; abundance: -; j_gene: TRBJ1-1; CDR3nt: TGTGCCAGCAGCCCCCGACAGGACAAAAACACTGAAGCTTTCTTT; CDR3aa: CASSPRQDKNTEAFF
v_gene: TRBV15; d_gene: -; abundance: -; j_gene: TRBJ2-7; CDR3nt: TGTGCCACCAGCAGAGAACGTGGGGGGGCCGCGGGAGAGCAGTACTTC; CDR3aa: CATSRERGGAAGEQYF
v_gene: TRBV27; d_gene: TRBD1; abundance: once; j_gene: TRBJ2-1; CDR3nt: TGTGCCAGCAGCCGGGACAGGGGTTACAATGAGCAGTTCTTC; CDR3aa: CASSRDRGYNEQFF
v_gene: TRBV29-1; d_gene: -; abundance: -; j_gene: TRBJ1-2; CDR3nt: TGCAGCGTTGTACTGGAGGGATTTGAGGGCTACACCTTC; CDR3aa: CSVVLEGFEGYTF
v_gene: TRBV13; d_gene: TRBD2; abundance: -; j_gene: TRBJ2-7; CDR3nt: TGTGCCAGCAGCCAGGCCACGGGACTAGCGGGGGTTGAGCAGTACTTC; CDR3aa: CASSQATGLAGVEQYF
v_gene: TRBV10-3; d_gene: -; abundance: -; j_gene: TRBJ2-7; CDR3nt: TGTGCCATCAGTGAGTCCTACTCCTACGAGCAGTACTTC; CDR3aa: CAISESYSYEQYF
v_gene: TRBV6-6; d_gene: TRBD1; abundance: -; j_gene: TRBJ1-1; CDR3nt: TGTGCCAGCAGACCCAACGACAGGGGCGTACGAGCTTTCTTT; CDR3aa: CASRPNDRGVRAFF
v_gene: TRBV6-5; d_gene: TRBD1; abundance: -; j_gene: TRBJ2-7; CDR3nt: TGTGCCAGCAGTTTTTCCCCGGGACAGGGGACCTACGAGCAGTACTTC; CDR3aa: CASSFSPGQGTYEQYF
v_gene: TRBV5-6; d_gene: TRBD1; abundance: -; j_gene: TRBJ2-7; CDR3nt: TGTGCCAGCAGCTCGGGGTCTACGACAGGGTCGTTTGGGTACTTC; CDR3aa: CASSSGSTTGSFGYF
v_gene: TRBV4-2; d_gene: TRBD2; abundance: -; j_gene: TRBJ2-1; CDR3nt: TGTGCCAGCAGCCAAGGACCAGCGGGGGGGTGGAATGAGCAGTTCTTC; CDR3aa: CASSQGPAGGWNEQFF
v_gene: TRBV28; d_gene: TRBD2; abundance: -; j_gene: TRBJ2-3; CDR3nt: TGTGCCAGCAGTTTAAGTAGCGGGAGCACAGATACGCAGTATTTT; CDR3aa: CASSLSSGSTDTQYF
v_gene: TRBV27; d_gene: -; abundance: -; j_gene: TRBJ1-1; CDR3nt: TGTGCCAGCAGTAAATCAATTTTCAAAACAGGGTCAGGAGACACTGAAGCTTTCTTT; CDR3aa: CASSKSIFKTGSGDTEAFF
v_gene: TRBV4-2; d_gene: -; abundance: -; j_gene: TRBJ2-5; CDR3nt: TGTGCCAGCAGCCAAGACAGGGCGGGACAAGAGACCCAGTACTTC; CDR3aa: CASSQDRAGQETQYF
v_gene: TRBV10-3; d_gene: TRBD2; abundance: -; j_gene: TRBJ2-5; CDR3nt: TGTGCCATCAGTGAGTCCTCCGCCCAGCGGGAGGGCCGGGACCAAGAGACCCAGTACTTC; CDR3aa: CAISESSAQREGRDQETQYF